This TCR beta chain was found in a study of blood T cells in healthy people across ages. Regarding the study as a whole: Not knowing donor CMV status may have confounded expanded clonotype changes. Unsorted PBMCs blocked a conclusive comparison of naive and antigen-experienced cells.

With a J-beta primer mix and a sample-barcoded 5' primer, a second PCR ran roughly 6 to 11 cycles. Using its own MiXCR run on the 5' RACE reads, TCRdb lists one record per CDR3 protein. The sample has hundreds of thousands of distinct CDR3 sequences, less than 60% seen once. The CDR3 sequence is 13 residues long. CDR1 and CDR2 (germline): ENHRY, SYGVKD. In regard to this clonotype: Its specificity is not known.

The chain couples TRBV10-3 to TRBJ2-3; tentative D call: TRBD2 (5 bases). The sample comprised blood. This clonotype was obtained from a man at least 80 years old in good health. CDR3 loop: CAAGDYGTDTQYF. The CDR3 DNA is TGTGCGGCCGGGGATTACGGCACAGATACGCAGTATTTT.